The 27 T cell receptor beta chains listed next were all sequenced from one sample in a study of blood T cell repertoires in COVID-19. Libraries were prepared by immunoSEQ multiplex PCR; TCRdb keeps only in-frame clonotypes and omits some of them. Of around 270,000 clones in the sample, roughly 90% were seen once. The source material was peripheral blood. These receptors originate from a middle-aged man with acute or convalescent COVID-19.

This clone showed up just once. This chain links TRBV7-6 with TRBJ1-6, with 7 bases aligning to TRBD1. Germline CDR1 is SGHVS and CDR2 is FNYEAQ. Trimming removed 5 bases from V and 7 bases from J; junction bases left unmatched: 8. The CDR3 loop spans 15 amino acids. The CDR3: CASSPRRGPNSPLHF. CDR3 bases: TGTGCCAGCAGCCCCCGGAGGGGGCCCAATTCACCCCTCCACTTT.

The table lists this clone with a count of one. The chain recombines TRBV11-2 with TRBJ1-3; maybe TRBD1 (5 bases). The ends were cut back, 2 bases at V and 1 base at J, with 15 bases in the middle. CDR3 size: 17 residues. Per germline, CDR1 SGHAT and CDR2 FQNNGV. The CDR3 loop reads CASSLRGVPLSGNTIYF. DNA of the CDR3: TGTGCCAGCAGCTTAAGGGGCGTCCCTTTATCTGGAAACACCATATATTTT.

This chain's CDR3 is CASSQIGGASLDTQYF. CDR3 coding DNA: TGTGCCAGCAGCCAGATTGGGGGGGCCTCGTTGGATACGCAGTATTTT. The chain has TRBV7-2 and TRBJ2-3; possible D gene TRBD2, 7 bases. Deletions cut 5 bases from V and 6 bases from J, with 21 bases between. Germline loops: CDR1 SGHTA, CDR2 FQGNSA. The CDR3 is made up of 16 amino acids.

The chain links TRBV27 to TRBJ1-4; 11 bases align to TRBD1. Germline CDR1 is MNHEY and CDR2 is SMNVEV (reference sequence). CDR3 length: 15 amino acids. Germline trimming cut 2 bases from V and 10 bases from J; bases unmatched to any gene: 6. The DNA of the CDR3 is TGTGCCAGCAGTTTAAAAAGGACAGGGGGCGGAAAACTGTTTTTT. It specifies CASSLKRTGGGKLFF.

The rearrangement uses TRBV12-5 and TRBJ2-2, with 11 bases identical to TRBD2. The ends lost 6 bases at V and 5 bases at J; junction bases unmatched: 5. The length of the CDR3 is 15 residues. Germline CDR1 LGHNT, CDR2 FRNRAP. The CDR3 nucleotides are TGTGCTAGTGGCCTGACTAGCGGGGTTACCGGGGAGCTGTTTTTT. Protein product: CASGLTSGVTGELFF.

V usage is TRBV30 and J usage is TRBJ1-1; no reliable D call. V was cut by 2 bases and J by 7 bases, with 8 bases left in between. This CDR3 contains 11 residues. CDR1 is GTSNPN, CDR2 SVGIG, per germline (reference sequence). CDR3 nucleotides: TGTGCCTGGAGTTCCCCCGTTGAAGCTTTCTTT. It is translated as CAWSSPVEAFF.

The CDR3 region has the DNA TGTGCCAGCAGTGTCCCTCCCGGGACAGGCTTTAGCTATGGCTACACCTTC. Its translation: CASSVPPGTGFSYGYTF. The chain links TRBV2 to TRBJ1-2; TRBD1 matches 8 bases. Germline V gene data show CDR1 as SNHLY and CDR2 as FYNNEI. J was trimmed by 4 bases and V by 4 bases; bases with no gene match: 14. The CDR3 runs 17 residues.

The chain employs TRBV6-5 and TRBJ1-6; D uncertain. The length of the CDR3 is 15 residues. Germline CDR1 MNHEY, CDR2 SVGAGI. V was trimmed by 2 bases and J by 8 bases, leaving 13 bases between them. CDR3 coding DNA: TGTGCCAGCAGTTACGCCTCCATCCGGGATTCACCCCTCCACTTT. It yields the protein CASSYASIRDSPLHF.

The rearrangement links TRBV6-6 to TRBJ1-4; D is unclear. Germline-derived CDR1 and CDR2 are MNHNY and SVGAGI (reference sequence). CDR3 length: 18 amino acids. V lost 5 bases to trimming and J lost 0 bases, with 19 bases between them. CDR3 in amino acids: CASSRPRPDSATNEKLFF. CDR3 nucleotide sequence: TGTGCCAGCAGTCGTCCCCGGCCAGACTCCGCAACTAATGAAAAACTGTTTTTT.

The chain employs TRBV4-1 and TRBJ2-1; possible D gene TRBD1, 5 bases. Germline V gene sequence: CDR1 MGHRA, CDR2 YSYEKL. This CDR3 comprises 15 residues. V lost 5 bases and J lost 9, with 20 bases in between. The CDR3 sequence: CASSLVSDSSSEQFF. DNA for the CDR3: TGCGCCAGCAGCTTAGTCTCTGACAGTTCAAGTGAGCAGTTCTTC.

This chain joins TRBV5-4 and TRBJ2-1; TRBD2 agrees at 9 bases. The J segment lost 6 bases and the V segment lost 0 bases, leaving 7 bases of the junction unmatched. The germline gives CDR1 SGHNT, CDR2 YYREEE (reference sequence). This CDR3 is 16 amino acids long. The CDR3 loop is CASSLARSGGINEQFF. CDR3 DNA: TGTGCCAGCAGCTTGGCACGGAGCGGGGGGATCAATGAGCAGTTCTTC.

V gene TRBV15 combines with J gene TRBJ1-5; no reliable D call. With 5 bases removed from V and 5 bases from J, the gap between germline ends came to 7 bases. The CDR3 has 12 amino acids. Germline CDR1 and CDR2: LNHNV and YYDKDF (reference sequence). CDR3 in DNA: TGTGCCACCAGCCCGGGATATCAGCCCCAGCATTTT. It specifies CATSPGYQPQHF. Supplemented by reference TRBV15 and TRBJ1-5, the full variable domain reads DAMVIQNPRYQVTQFGKPVTLSCSQTLNHNVMYWYQQKSSQAPKLLFHYYDKDFNNEADTPDNFQSRRPNTSFCFLDIRSPGLGDTAMYLCATSPGYQPQHFGDGTRLSIL.

The chain links TRBV7-3 to TRBJ1-3, with TRBD1 matching over 9 bases. Germline V gives CDR1 SGHTA, CDR2 FQGTGA. The trim removed 5 bases at V and 3 bases at J, leaving 5 bases unmatched. The CDR3 length is 15 residues. CDR3 sequence reads: CASSAGQGRGNTIYF. The DNA of the CDR3 is TGTGCCAGCAGCGCGGGACAGGGCCGTGGAAACACCATATATTTT.

This clone is a singleton in its sample. The chain couples TRBV11-2 to TRBJ1-2, with D possibly being TRBD1 (6 bases). Germline V gives CDR1 SGHAT, CDR2 FQNNGV. The CDR3 spans 14 residues. With 4 bases removed from V and 4 bases from J, the gap between germline ends came to 13 bases. The CDR3 here is CASSSVRGSYGYTF. The CDR3 bases are TGTGCCAGCAGCTCGGTTAGGGGGTCCTATGGCTACACCTTC. The full variable domain, completed using reference TRBV11-2 and TRBJ1-2, is EAGVAQSPRYKIIEKRQSVAFWCNPISGHATLYWYQQILGQGPKLLIQFQNNGVVDDSQLPKDRFSAERLKGVDSTLKIQPAKLEDSAVYLCASSSVRGSYGYTFGSGTRLTVV.

V usage is TRBV11-2 and J usage is TRBJ1-2; D may be TRBD1 (5 bases). CDR1 SGHAT and CDR2 FQNNGV come from the germline V gene. Between the trimmed V and J ends, which lost 5 bases and 5 bases, there was a span of 9 bases. The CDR3 length is 12 residues. DNA of the CDR3: TGTGCCAGCAGCCGAAGGGGTTATGGCTACACCTTC. This encodes CASSRRGYGYTF.

The rearrangement links TRBV6-2 or TRBV6-3 to TRBJ1-4; TRBD1 matches at 7 bases. Per germline, CDR1 MNHEY and CDR2 SVGEGT. J gave up 7 bases and V 4 bases, and 15 bases lay outside the gene matches. The CDR3 has 17 amino acids. CDR3 DNA sequence: TGTGCCAGCAGTTCATCCCGACAGGGAAGACGGGCTGAAAAACTGTTTTTT. It yields the protein CASSSSRQGRRAEKLFF.

This CDR3 reads CASSFGNAVNYGYTF. CDR3 DNA sequence: TGTGCCAGCAGCTTCGGTAACGCCGTTAACTATGGCTACACCTTC. This chain joins TRBV7-2 and TRBJ1-2; D gene unclear. The V gene lost 3 bases and the J gene lost 1 base, with 12 bases spanning the gap. Germline V gene lookup returns CDR1 SGHTA and CDR2 FQGNSA. The CDR3 contains 15 residues.

Written as DNA, the CDR3 is TGTGCCAGCAGTCCCTTAGAGAGAAAGAACTATGGCTACACCTTC. Translating gives CASSPLERKNYGYTF. This sequence joins TRBV2 and TRBJ1-2; D unclear. With 5 bases removed from V and 2 bases from J, the gap between germline ends came to 15 bases. CDR3 length: 15 residues. Looked up from germline, CDR1 is SNHLY and CDR2 is FYNNEI.

V and J are TRBV10-1 and TRBJ1-1; possibly TRBD1 for D (5 bases). Germline V gene sequence: CDR1 WNHNN, CDR2 SYGVQD (reference sequence). The CDR3 covers 15 residues. Trimming took off 2 bases at V and 1 base at J, with 11 bases between the two ends. CDR3 sequence: CASSETQGKNTEAFF. The CDR3 DNA reads as TGCGCCAGCAGTGAGACCCAGGGCAAGAACACTGAAGCTTTCTTT.

This chain uses TRBV11-1 with TRBJ1-2; D may be TRBD1 (6 bases). In germline, CDR1 is SGHAT, CDR2 FQDESV (reference sequence). The CDR3 has 13 residues. The germline V and J ends were trimmed by 5 bases and 8 bases, with 15 bases remaining between them. The CDR3: CASSPRGREGYTF. The CDR3 bases are TGTGCCAGCAGCCCCAGGGGAAGAGAGGGCTACACCTTC.

The rearrangement uses TRBV5-1 and TRBJ1-5; possibly TRBD1 for D (5 bases). The germline V and J ends were trimmed by 3 bases and 4 bases, with 11 bases remaining between them. From germline, CDR1 is SGHRS and CDR2 YFSETQ. The CDR3 extends over 14 amino acids. CDR3 bases: TGCGCCAGCAGCTATGGAGGGGCAAATCAGCCCCAGCATTTT. This translates into CASSYGGANQPQHF.

The genes are TRBV5-4 and TRBJ2-1, with 10 bases identical to TRBD1. The germline CDR1 and CDR2 sequences are SGHNT and YYREEE (reference sequence). CDR3 length equals 14 residues. J was trimmed by 3 bases and V by 6 bases; bases with no gene match: 3. CDR3 protein: CASTRTGGYNEQFF. DNA for the CDR3: TGTGCCAGCACCAGGACAGGGGGCTACAATGAGCAGTTCTTC.

The chain recombines TRBV25-1 with TRBJ2-3; 12 bases agree with TRBD2. The germline V gene has CDR1 MGHDK and CDR2 SYGVNS. Trimming removed 4 bases from V and 5 bases from J; junction bases left unmatched: 4. The CDR3 consists of 15 residues. CDR3 sequence (DNA): TGTGCCAGCAGTGTACCTAGCGGGGGGGTAGATACGCAGTATTTT. Its translation: CASSVPSGGVDTQYF.

The chain recombines TRBV2 with TRBJ1-2; tentative D call: TRBD1 (6 bases). Per germline, CDR1 SNHLY and CDR2 FYNNEI. This CDR3 has 12 amino acids. V lost 6 bases, J lost 7 bases, and 12 bases lay in between. The CDR3 DNA reads as TGTGCCAGCAGGGCGGGGGGCGGTGGCTACACCTTC. This sequence encodes CASRAGGGGYTF.

The V call is TRBV7-6, the J call TRBJ2-7, with 7 nucleotides matching TRBD2. In germline, CDR1 is SGHVS, CDR2 FNYEAQ. The V segment lost 2 bases and the J segment 0 bases; nucleotides outside the gene matches: 4. CDR3 length: 15 residues. The DNA for the CDR3 is TGTGCCAGCAGCTTACTAGCGGTGAGCTCCTACGAGCAGTACTTC. As protein: CASSLLAVSSYEQYF.

The chain uses TRBV9 and TRBJ2-3; 7 nucleotides match TRBD1. The CDR3 contains 18 residues. V lost 2 bases and J lost 2; bases outside the gene matches: 14. CDR1 and CDR2 from the germline V gene are SGDLS and YYNGEE. The CDR3 protein is CASSVQKTGTEDTDTQYF. CDR3 DNA: TGTGCCAGCAGCGTCCAAAAAACCGGGACAGAAGACACAGATACGCAGTATTTT.

V is TRBV5-4 and J is TRBJ1-2; TRBD1 agrees at 9 bases. Germline CDR1 is SGHNT and CDR2 is YYREEE (reference sequence). V shed 4 bases and J 7 bases; nucleotides not matched to a gene: 11. This CDR3 is 15 amino acids long. Here the CDR3 reads CASSAWDRVDTGYTF. The CDR3 DNA reads TGTGCCAGCAGCGCCTGGGACAGGGTGGATACTGGCTACACCTTC.